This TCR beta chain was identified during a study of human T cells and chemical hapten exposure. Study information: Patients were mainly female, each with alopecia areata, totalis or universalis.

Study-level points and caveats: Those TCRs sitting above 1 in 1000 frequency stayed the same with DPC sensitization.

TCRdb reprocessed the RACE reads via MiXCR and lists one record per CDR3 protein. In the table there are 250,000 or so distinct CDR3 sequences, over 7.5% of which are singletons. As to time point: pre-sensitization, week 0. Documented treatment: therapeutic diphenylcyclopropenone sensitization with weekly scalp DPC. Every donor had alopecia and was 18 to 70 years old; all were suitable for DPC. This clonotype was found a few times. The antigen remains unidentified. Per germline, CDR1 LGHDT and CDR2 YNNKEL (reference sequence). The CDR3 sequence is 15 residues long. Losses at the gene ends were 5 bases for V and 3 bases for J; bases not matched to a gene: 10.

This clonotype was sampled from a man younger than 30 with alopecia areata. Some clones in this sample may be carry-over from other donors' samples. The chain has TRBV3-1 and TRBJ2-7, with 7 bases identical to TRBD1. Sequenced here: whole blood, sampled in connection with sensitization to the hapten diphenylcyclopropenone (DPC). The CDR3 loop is CASSDRDRLLYEQYF. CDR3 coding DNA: TGTGCCAGCAGCGACCGGGACAGACTCCTCTACGAGCAGTACTTC.